These T cell receptor beta chains were read from a single sample in a study of identical twins. TCRdb independently ran MiXCR on the 5' RACE reads; one entry per CDR3 protein. The table has approximately 680,000 distinct CDR3 sequences, roughly 7.1% seen once. These same data were also listed under a study on yellow fever vaccine responses in identical twins.

The source material was PBMCs. These receptor sequences come from a woman aged 18-35 years in good health. CDR3s include the opening cysteine and the closing phenylalanine or tryptophan. D genes are given only for firm matches. The listing skips clone size in some rows; elsewhere it reads once, few, many or a size class.

many,TRBD2,TRBV11-2,TRBJ2-1,TGTGCCAGCAGCTTAGAAATAGCGGGGAGCTCCTACAATGAGCAGTTCTTC,CASSLEIAGSSYNEQFF
few,TRBD2,TRBV20-1,TRBJ2-1,TGCAGTGCTAGTAGCGGGGGGTTTCATGAGCAGTTCTTC,CSASSGGFHEQFF
-,TRBD2,TRBV11-2,TRBJ2-3,TGTGCCAGCAGCTATACGAGCGGGGCGACAGATACGCAGTATTTT,CASSYTSGATDTQYF
few,-,TRBV6-1,TRBJ2-3,TGTGCCAGCAGTGAGGGTCAGGCAACCGATACGCAGTATTTT,CASSEGQATDTQYF
few,-,TRBV29-1,TRBJ1-2,TGCAGCGTTGACCCCGGAGGGTACTATGGCTACACCTTC,CSVDPGGYYGYTF
many,-,TRBV20-1,TRBJ1-1,TGCAGTGCTAGAGATGGGGGATCGAACACTGAAGCTTTCTTT,CSARDGGSNTEAFF
few,-,TRBV29-1,TRBJ2-7,TGCAGACCCCTTCGTGGTGGCACCCAAGGCTCCCACTACGAGCAGTACTTC,CRPLRGGTQGSHYEQYF
-,TRBD1,TRBV7-9,TRBJ2-2,TGTGCCAGCAGCAACCGGGACAGGGTGGCAACCGGGGAGCTGTTTTTT,CASSNRDRVATGELFF
few,TRBD1,TRBV29-1,TRBJ2-3,TGCAGCGTTACGGACAGGGGCGGGGATTTGACCACAGATACGCAGTATTTT,CSVTDRGGDLTTDTQYF
-,-,TRBV28,TRBJ2-7,TGTGCCAGCAGTTCTCAGCCTCCTCCCGAGCAGTACTTC,CASSSQPPPEQYF
many,-,TRBV6-5,TRBJ1-1,TGTGCCAGCAGTTACTCGTCTAGCATGAACACTGAAGCTTTCTTT,CASSYSSSMNTEAFF
few,-,TRBV28,TRBJ1-1,TGTGCCAGCAGTTCGGCCACGGCTGAAGCTTTCTTT,CASSSATAEAFF
many,-,TRBV5-1,TRBJ1-2,TGCGCCAGCAGCCCCGATGGTGCCGGCAGCTATGGCTACACCTTC,CASSPDGAGSYGYTF
few,TRBD2,TRBV9,TRBJ2-1,TGTGCCAGCAACCTAGCGGGAACCCTCAATGAGCAGTTCTTC,CASNLAGTLNEQFF
few,-,TRBV12-5,TRBJ2-6,TGTGCTAGTGGTTTGGCCCTTCACCACTCTGGGGCCAACGTCCTGACTTTC,CASGLALHHSGANVLTF
-,TRBD2,TRBV2,TRBJ2-3,TGTGCCAGCAGTGAACTGCGGGAGTGGGACACAGATACGCAGTATTTT,CASSELREWDTDTQYF
many,TRBD1,TRBV6-1,TRBJ2-6,TGTGCCAGCAGTGAGCAACCCCAGGGGGCACTTTACTCTGGGGCCAACGTCCTGACTTTC,CASSEQPQGALYSGANVLTF
-,-,TRBV10-3,TRBJ2-7,TGTGCCATCAGTGAGGCAACGAGCTCCTACGAGCAGTACTTC,CAISEATSSYEQYF
-,TRBD2,TRBV19,TRBJ2-1,TGTGCCAGTAGGTATAGAGGACTAGCGGACTTATACAATGAGCAGTTCTTC,CASRYRGLADLYNEQFF
few,-,TRBV2,TRBJ1-5,TGTGCCAGCAGTGCGGGGCAGGGAAGCCAGCCCCAGCATTTT,CASSAGQGSQPQHF
few,-,TRBV7-2,TRBJ1-2,TGTGCCAGCAGCTTAATTCCTCCATCGGACGGCTACACCTTC,CASSLIPPSDGYTF
many,-,TRBV12-3/TRBV12-4,TRBJ2-1,TGTGCCAGCAGTTACGGGACTGGTGAGCAGTTCTTC,CASSYGTGEQFF
many,-,TRBV12-3/TRBV12-4,TRBJ2-3,TGTGCCAGCAGCTCCCAGATTTTGGGTGGCGCAGATACGCAGTATTTT,CASSSQILGGADTQYF
few,-,TRBV12-3/TRBV12-4,TRBJ2-3,TGTGCCAGCACCCAGGGGATGGATACGCAGTATTTT,CASTQGMDTQYF
few,TRBD1,TRBV4-2,TRBJ2-6,TGTGCCAGCAGCCAAGTCCCGGGACAGGGGTCTGGGGCCAACGTCCTGACTTTC,CASSQVPGQGSGANVLTF
many,TRBD1,TRBV2,TRBJ2-7,TGTGCCAGCAGGTCTGACAGGGGGAAGACCTACGAGCAGTACTTC,CASRSDRGKTYEQYF
-,-,TRBV7-2,TRBJ2-2,TGTGCCAGCAGCCAATTGAGGGCCGGGGAGCTGTTTTTT,CASSQLRAGELFF
few,-,TRBV20-1,TRBJ1-2,TGCAGTGCGATCCCGGGCCCCGCGGGAGGCTACACCTTC,CSAIPGPAGGYTF
many,TRBD1,TRBV12-3/TRBV12-4,TRBJ1-4,TGTGCCAGCAGTTTACGACAGGGAGGTGAAAAACTGTTTTTT,CASSLRQGGEKLFF
many,-,TRBV7-9,TRBJ2-5,TGTGCCAGCAGCCTTCTAGCCTTCGAGACCCAGTACTTC,CASSLLAFETQYF
few,-,TRBV28,TRBJ1-2,TGTGCCAGCAGGTCTGAACTGGGCTACACCTTC,CASRSELGYTF
-,TRBD2,TRBV20-1,TRBJ2-7,TGCAGTGCTAGAGTAGCGGGAGTTGGCTACGAGCAGTACTTC,CSARVAGVGYEQYF
many,TRBD1,TRBV7-3,TRBJ1-5,TGTGCCAGCAGCGGCACAGGGGTAGGGCAGCCCCAGCATTTT,CASSGTGVGQPQHF
many,-,TRBV12-3/TRBV12-4,TRBJ2-1,TGTGCCAGCAGCCTACCTAAAAAGGACTGGGCTTCTGGTGAGCAGTTCTTC,CASSLPKKDWASGEQFF
few,-,TRBV7-9,TRBJ1-1,TGTGCCAGCAGCTTAAACAGGGAAGAGGGCACTGAAGCTTTCTTT,CASSLNREEGTEAFF
few,TRBD1,TRBV15,TRBJ2-6,TGTGCCACCAGCAGAGAAAGACAGGGGCTGAACTCTGGGGCCAACGTCCTGACTTTC,CATSRERQGLNSGANVLTF
-,-,TRBV18,TRBJ2-1,TGTGCCAGCTCACCAACCTCCAGACTGGCGGCAGGCTCCTACAATGAGCAGTTCTTC,CASSPTSRLAAGSYNEQFF
many,TRBD2,TRBV2,TRBJ2-1,TGTGCCAGCAGTTCTAGCGGGGGGTACTCCTACAATGAGCAGTTCTTC,CASSSSGGYSYNEQFF
few,TRBD2,TRBV12-3/TRBV12-4,TRBJ2-1,TGTGCCAGCAGCACTCGGACTAGCGGCTCCTACAATGAGCAGTTCTTC,CASSTRTSGSYNEQFF
many,-,TRBV11-2,TRBJ2-1,TGTGCCAGCAGCGAGGGCGGAGGCGAGCAGTTCTTC,CASSEGGGEQFF
many,TRBD1,TRBV12-3/TRBV12-4,TRBJ1-5,TGTGCCAGCAGTTTCTCAGGGGGCCATCAGCCCCAGCATTTT,CASSFSGGHQPQHF
few,-,TRBV12-3/TRBV12-4,TRBJ1-2,TGTGCCAGCAGTTTAGGCCAGACGGGCTATGGCTACACCTTC,CASSLGQTGYGYTF
-,-,TRBV7-9,TRBJ1-1,TGTGCCAGCAGCTTACCAGCCGTGAACACTGAAGCTTTCTTT,CASSLPAVNTEAFF
many,TRBD2,TRBV12-3/TRBV12-4,TRBJ2-2,TGTGCCAGCAGCTACGGGACTAGCGGGAGAACCGGGGAGCTGTTTTTT,CASSYGTSGRTGELFF
-,TRBD2,TRBV4-2,TRBJ2-7,TGTGCCAGCAGCCAAAAGGGGACTAGCGGTTACTACGAGCAGTACTTC,CASSQKGTSGYYEQYF
few,TRBD2,TRBV20-1,TRBJ2-1,TGCAGTGCTAGAGGGGGGTCTAGCGGGAGGCACAATGAGCAGTTCTTC,CSARGGSSGRHNEQFF